The rows below give T cell receptor beta chains drawn from one sample of a study of human T cells and chemical hapten exposure. TCRdb re-called the RACE reads with MiXCR, one entry per CDR3 protein. The table lists 130,000 or so distinct CDR3 sequences, around 8.3% of them singletons. The source material was whole blood. These receptors came from a male donor in good health. Some clones in this sample may be carry-over from other donors' samples. The CDR3 runs from the conserved cysteine through the conserved F or W. The D gene is left open where the match is weak. Clone size is given for some rows only: seen once, a few or many times, or a class if the clone is expanded.

clone_size	j_call	d_call	v_call	cdr3_nt	cdr3_aa
-	TRBJ1-5	-	TRBV27	TGTGCCAGCAGTTTACGCGCCCCTCTGACAGGTAGCAATCAGCCCCAGCATTTT	CASSLRAPLTGSNQPQHF
few	TRBJ2-1	-	TRBV20-1	TGCAGTGCTATTGCGAACAACCTTGACAATGAGCAGTTCTTC	CSAIANNLDNEQFF
-	TRBJ2-2	-	TRBV7-9	TGTGCCAGCAGCTTTAAGGACACCGGGGAGCTGTTTTTT	CASSFKDTGELFF
few	TRBJ2-5	TRBD2	TRBV11-1	TGTGCCAGCAGCCGGACTAGGGAAGAGACCCAGTACTTC	CASSRTREETQYF
many	TRBJ2-6	TRBD1	TRBV13	TGTGCCAGCAGCTTACTGACAGGGGGCTCTGGGGCCAACGTCCTGACTTTC	CASSLLTGGSGANVLTF
-	TRBJ2-2	-	TRBV20-1	TGCAGTGTCCGGACGCACTCAACCGGGGAGCTGTTTTTT	CSVRTHSTGELFF
many	TRBJ1-1	-	TRBV4-1	TGCGCCAGCAGCCAAGATCCGGTGAACACTGAAGCTTTCTTT	CASSQDPVNTEAFF
few	TRBJ2-5	-	TRBV5-6	TGTGCCAGCAGCTTTAACGGAGAGACCCAGTACTTC	CASSFNGETQYF
-	TRBJ2-1	TRBD1	TRBV30	TGTGCCTGGAGTACAGGGGTTGCCCTCAATGAGCAGTTCTTC	CAWSTGVALNEQFF
-	TRBJ1-6	-	TRBV19	TGTGCCAGTAGTATAGATCGACAAGCCCGCTATAATTCACCCCTCCACTTT	CASSIDRQARYNSPLHF
-	TRBJ1-1	-	TRBV7-9	TGTGCCAGCAGCTTAGGGGGCGCACCTGAAGCTTTCTTT	CASSLGGAPEAFF
few	TRBJ1-2	TRBD1	TRBV19	TGTGCCAGTAGTATAGTATTGGGGACAGGACTTGGCTACACCTTC	CASSIVLGTGLGYTF
-	TRBJ2-3	-	TRBV10-3	TGTGCCATTGGACGCTCAGATACGCAGTATTTT	CAIGRSDTQYF
-	TRBJ2-7	TRBD1	TRBV20-1	TGCAGTGCTAGAGAAGGGACAGGGCCGTCCTACGAGCAGTACTTC	CSAREGTGPSYEQYF
few	TRBJ2-2	-	TRBV29-1	TGCAGCGTTTGGGACTCCGGGAACACCGGGGAGCTGTTTTTT	CSVWDSGNTGELFF
-	TRBJ2-2	TRBD1	TRBV14	TGTGCCAGCAGCCCTCGGACAGGGCGGGACACCGGGGAGCTGTTTTTT	CASSPRTGRDTGELFF
many	TRBJ2-1	-	TRBV13	TGTGCCAGCAGCCTATTGACCACAACCTACAATGAGCAGTTCTTC	CASSLLTTTYNEQFF
-	TRBJ2-1	-	TRBV2	TGTGCCAGCTCCCGGGAGCGGAGTAGGAATGAGCAGTTCTTC	CASSRERSRNEQFF
many	TRBJ1-5	TRBD1	TRBV7-9	TGTGCCAGCAGCTTCACCGGGACAGGGAATTCCCAGCCCCAGCATTTT	CASSFTGTGNSQPQHF
-	TRBJ2-3	TRBD2	TRBV10-3	TGTGCCATCAGTGGGACCTTAGCGGGAGCGGGCACAGATACGCAGTATTTT	CAISGTLAGAGTDTQYF
-	TRBJ2-1	-	TRBV6-1	TGTGCCAGCAGTGGGCAGGGTGGGTACAATGAGCAGTTCTTC	CASSGQGGYNEQFF
-	TRBJ2-1	-	TRBV10-3	TGTGCCACCTCCGGGGACGGTTCCTACAATGAGCAGTTCTTC	CATSGDGSYNEQFF
many	TRBJ2-1	-	TRBV20-1	TGCAGTGCAACCCCCGGCGGGGCAGCCTACAATGAGCAGTTCTTC	CSATPGGAAYNEQFF
many	TRBJ2-1	-	TRBV12-3/TRBV12-4	TGTGCCAGCAGTGGGGGCGGGGGTGGCTACAATGAGCAGTTCTTC	CASSGGGGGYNEQFF
few	TRBJ2-3	TRBD2	TRBV20-1	TGCAGTGCTAGTCTAGCGGGGGGGCCGCTCGGGCTCGCAGATACGCAGTATTTT	CSASLAGGPLGLADTQYF
many	TRBJ1-1	-	TRBV19	TGTGCCAGTAGGAGGGGGGCGCAGAACACTGAAGCTTTCTTT	CASRRGAQNTEAFF
few	TRBJ1-1	-	TRBV11-2	TGTGCCAGCAGCTTAGCAGCTGGGGGCTACACTGAAGCTTTCTTT	CASSLAAGGYTEAFF
few	TRBJ1-2	TRBD1	TRBV6-1	TGTGCCAGCACCCGGGCAGGGGGGGACTATGGCTACACCTTC	CASTRAGGDYGYTF
-	TRBJ2-1	-	TRBV5-1	TGCGCCAGCGGCCCCGAGGGGCCAACCTACAATGAGCAGTTCTTC	CASGPEGPTYNEQFF
-	TRBJ2-3	-	TRBV29-1	TGCAGCGTTGCTGGGATTATCACAGATACGCAGTATTTT	CSVAGIITDTQYF
many	TRBJ2-7	-	TRBV20-1	TGCAGTGCTCTAGGGGCAGGGGCCTACGAGCAGTACTTC	CSALGAGAYEQYF
-	TRBJ2-1	TRBD2	TRBV19	TGTGCCAGTGGTAGCGGGGGCCTTCCCTACAATGAGCAGTTCTTC	CASGSGGLPYNEQFF
many	TRBJ1-1	-	TRBV28	TGTGCCAGCAACTTGCTCCGGGGGGACACTGAAGCTTTCTTT	CASNLLRGDTEAFF
few	TRBJ1-3	-	TRBV4-2	TGTGCCAGCAGCCAAGTTATCAACACCATATATTTT	CASSQVINTIYF
many	TRBJ2-7	TRBD1	TRBV29-1	TGCAGCGTTGAGCGGGACAGGGGGTACGAGCAGTACTTC	CSVERDRGYEQYF
-	TRBJ1-1	-	TRBV12-3/TRBV12-4	TGTGCCACCCGGTCCGGGGATCGCCTCGAAGCTTTCTTT	CATRSGDRLEAFF
few	TRBJ1-5	TRBD1	TRBV12-3/TRBV12-4	TGTGCCAGCAGTTCTGACAGGGGCCTTGGGCAGCCCCAGCATTTT	CASSSDRGLGQPQHF
many	TRBJ1-1	-	TRBV7-9	TGTGCCAGCAGCTCCCCTGGGAGCACTGAAGCTTTCTTT	CASSSPGSTEAFF
few	TRBJ2-3	TRBD1	TRBV27	TGTGCCAGCTCGTCCCTCTCCGGGACAGCAAAAGTCACAGATACGCAGTATTTT	CASSSLSGTAKVTDTQYF
few	TRBJ2-2	-	TRBV7-3	TGTGCCAGCAGCTCGGGACGGTGGCAAGACACCGGGGAGCTGTTTTTT	CASSSGRWQDTGELFF
-	TRBJ1-1	TRBD1	TRBV9	TGTGCCAGCAGCACGGGGACAGGCGCGACAGCTTTCTTT	CASSTGTGATAFF
many	TRBJ2-1	TRBD1	TRBV29-1	TGCAGCGGGGACAGGGTGGGTGAGCAGTTCTTC	CSGDRVGEQFF
few	TRBJ2-7	-	TRBV7-3	TGTGCCAGCAGCTTAAGAGGAGGGGATCACGCCTACGAGCAGTACTTC	CASSLRGGDHAYEQYF
-	TRBJ2-3	-	TRBV3-1	TGTGCCAGCAGCCCGACGGCGAGCACAGATACGCAGTATTTT	CASSPTASTDTQYF
-	TRBJ2-1	-	TRBV30	TGTGCCTGGAGTGTGGAAGCGACTTCCTACAATGAGCAGTTCTTC	CAWSVEATSYNEQFF
-	TRBJ2-1	-	TRBV5-1	TGCGCCAGCAGCTCGGAGGGCGGGACTGTCACCAATGAGCAGTTCTTC	CASSSEGGTVTNEQFF
many	TRBJ1-5	TRBD1	TRBV6-5	TGTGCCAGCAGCCTACAGGGGGCCAATCAGCCCCAGCATTTT	CASSLQGANQPQHF
many	TRBJ2-1	-	TRBV5-6	TGTGCCAGCAGCTTGGCCGCTCAGAAAGTGGATGAGCAGTTCTTC	CASSLAAQKVDEQFF
few	TRBJ2-1	TRBD1	TRBV24-1	TGTGCCACCAGTGACAGGGGACAGACTCTGGATGAGCAGTTCTTC	CATSDRGQTLDEQFF